A single sample is the source of the 24 T cell receptor beta chains below, sequenced in a study of blood T cells in healthy people across ages. A second roughly 7 to 12 cycle PCR used barcoded and J-beta primers. MiXCR was run by TCRdb on the 5' RACE reads, yielding one entry per CDR3 protein. The data show some 860,000 distinct CDR3 sequences, with approximately 60% seen just once and roughly 26% held by the top ten. Input material: blood. These receptors were collected from a man aged 35 to 55 in good health.

The chain couples TRBV10-3 to TRBJ1-5; D remains ambiguous. V lost 2 bases, J lost 6 bases, and 17 bases lay in between. The CDR3 sequence is 16 residues long. Germline-derived CDR1 and CDR2 are ENHRY and SYGVKD. The CDR3 coding sequence is TGTGCCATCAGTGAGGGAGTGACCCAAGGTCGTCAGCCCCAGCATTTT. Translated, it gives CAISEGVTQGRQPQHF.

The rearrangement joins TRBV28 to TRBJ2-7, with D perhaps being TRBD1 or TRBD2 (5 bases each). Looked up from germline, CDR1 is MDHEN and CDR2 is SYDVKM. This CDR3 has 17 residues. Trimming left V 3 bases short and J 0 bases short, with 18 bases between. The CDR3 loop is CASSFTLGTASSYEQYF. The CDR3 coding sequence is TGTGCCAGCAGTTTCACTCTCGGGACGGCCAGCTCCTACGAGCAGTACTTC.

V and J are TRBV28 and TRBJ2-3; 8 positions agree with TRBD2. Germline-derived CDR1 and CDR2 are MDHEN and SYDVKM. V shed 5 bases, J shed 4 bases, and the junction held 11 bases outside the gene matches. The CDR3 is made up of 16 amino acids. The chain's CDR3 is CASSALQAGDADTQYF. CDR3 DNA: TGTGCCAGCAGTGCCCTCCAAGCGGGGGACGCAGATACGCAGTATTTT. The complete variable domain, with remaining parts taken from reference TRBV28 and TRBJ2-3, reads DVKVTQSSRYLVKRTGEKVFLECVQDMDHENMFWYRQDPGLGLRLIYFSYDVKMKEKGDIPEGYSVSREKKERFSLILESASTNQTSMYLCASSALQAGDADTQYFGPGTRLTVL.

CDR3 nucleotides: TGTGCCATCTTCCCCTTAACTACCGGGACAGGCTATGGCTACACCTTC. It encodes CAIFPLTTGTGYGYTF. The V gene is TRBV6-1, the J gene TRBJ1-2; 8 nucleotides agree with TRBD1. CDR3 size: 16 residues. Germline values: CDR1 MNHNS, CDR2 SASEGT. V was clipped by 10 bases and J by 4 bases; unmatched bases: 17.

The rearrangement links TRBV28 to TRBJ1-2, with D tentatively TRBD1 (6 bases). Trimming removed 4 bases from V and 10 bases from J, with 7 bases in between. The germline gives CDR1 MDHEN, CDR2 SYDVKM. The CDR3 consists of 10 residues. The CDR3 coding sequence is TGTGCCAGCAGTTCAGGGGACTACACCTTC. As protein: CASSSGDYTF.

This chain links TRBV10-3 with TRBJ2-3; maybe TRBD1 (5 bases). The CDR3 runs 12 residues. From germline, CDR1 is ENHRY and CDR2 SYGVKD. V was clipped by 6 bases and J by 2 bases, with 6 bases between them. The CDR3 reads CAIRDNTDTQYF. In DNA, the CDR3 is TGTGCCATCAGGGACAACACAGATACGCAGTATTTT.

The chain employs TRBV5-1 and TRBJ2-5; TRBD1 matches at 8 bases. The CDR3 length is 15 residues. CDR1 and CDR2 (germline): SGHRS, YFSETQ. After removal of 4 bases from V and 1 base from J, the junction contained 6 bases not matched to a gene. Here the CDR3 reads CASSDSRGPQETQYF. The CDR3 DNA sequence: TGCGCCAGCAGCGATTCCAGGGGGCCCCAAGAGACCCAGTACTTC.

J is TRBJ2-4 and V is TRBV30, with D perhaps matching TRBD1 (6 bases). Germline CDR1 is GTSNPN and CDR2 is SVGIG (reference sequence). The CDR3 runs 13 residues. V was shortened by 1 base and J by 11 bases, with 15 bases between the two germline ends. CDR3 protein: CAWSEGGQRFQYF. For the CDR3, the DNA is TGTGCCTGGAGTGAAGGAGGACAGCGATTTCAGTACTTC.

In its sample, this clonotype was seen a few times. The chain combines TRBV4-3 with TRBJ2-7, with a tentative D call TRBD2 (5 bases). CDR1 LGHNA and CDR2 YSLEER come from the germline V gene. Trimming removed 3 bases at V and 5 bases at J, with 17 bases between. The CDR3 is made up of 15 amino acids. The CDR3 DNA follows: TGCGCCAGCAGCCAGCAACTAGATCGGTTCGACGAGCAGTACTTC. This codes for CASSQQLDRFDEQYF.

The rearrangement uses TRBV20-1 and TRBJ2-7, with D possibly being TRBD1 or TRBD2 (5 bases each). V lost 0 bases and J lost 4, with 16 bases in between. The germline V gene has CDR1 DFQATT and CDR2 SNEGSKA (reference sequence). The CDR3 is 15 amino acids. The DNA for the CDR3 is TGCAGTGCTAGAGATCTAGCAGGGAGTGGGTACGAGCAGTACTTC. Amino acid sequence: CSARDLAGSGYEQYF.

This clonotype was seen a handful of times. This chain uses TRBV6-4 with TRBJ2-1, with 9 bases lining up with TRBD1. Germline V gene sequence: CDR1 MRHNA, CDR2 SNTAGT. V lost 3 bases and J lost 6; bases outside the gene matches: 9. The CDR3 has 16 residues. The DNA for the CDR3 is TGTGCCAGCAGTGAGTCCCCGGGACAGGGAATCAATGAGCAGTTCTTC. This gives the protein CASSESPGQGINEQFF.

The chain links TRBV20-1 to TRBJ2-7; D remains unclear. CDR3 length: 13 residues. Germline CDR1 and CDR2: DFQATT and SNEGSKA (reference sequence). Trimming stripped 3 bases from V and 2 bases from J, with 11 bases between. The CDR3 coding sequence is TGCAGTGCTAGCGGCCAGAGGACCTACGAGCAGTACTTC. Translated, it gives CSASGQRTYEQYF.

To note about this clonotype: A read error may account for a junction end that differs from germline. CDR3 DNA sequence: TGTGCCACCAGCAGAGATGGACAGTTCTACAATGCGCAGTTCTTC. Its translation: CATSRDGQFYNAQFF. This chain uses TRBV15 with TRBJ2-1, with TRBD1 as a possible D gene (6 bases). Per the germline V gene, CDR1 is LNHNV and CDR2 is YYDKDF (reference sequence). This CDR3 region has 15 residues. Filled out from reference TRBV15 and TRBJ2-1, the complete variable domain reads DAMVIQNPRYQVTQFGKPVTLSCSQTLNHNVMYWYQQKSSQAPKLLFHYYDKDFNNEADTPDNFQSRRPNTSFCFLDIRSPGLGDTAMYLCATSRDGQFYNAQFFGPGTRLTVL.

V and J are TRBV28 and TRBJ2-3, with D perhaps TRBD2 (5 bases). Germline CDR1 and CDR2: MDHEN and SYDVKM. The V and J ends lost 4 bases and 14 bases respectively, with 13 bases between them. This CDR3 spans 11 amino acids. The CDR3 DNA sequence: TGTGCCAGCAGTTACCCCCGAGGGTTGTATTTT. It encodes CASSYPRGLYF.

In its sample, this clonotype was seen a few times. The chain links TRBV28 to TRBJ2-5; 7 positions match TRBD2. This CDR3 is built from 14 residues. The germline V gene encodes CDR1 MDHEN and CDR2 SYDVKM. The V and J ends lost 5 bases and 3 bases, in that order; junction bases with no gene match: 6. The CDR3 is CASSPWTSKETQYF. DNA of the CDR3: TGTGCCAGCAGTCCCTGGACTAGTAAAGAGACCCAGTACTTC.

The V call is TRBV2, the J call TRBJ1-2; D is possibly TRBD1 (5 bases). Germline lookup yields CDR1 SNHLY and CDR2 FYNNEI. The V and J ends lost 6 bases and 8 bases respectively, with 19 bases between them. The CDR3 extends over 14 amino acids. The CDR3 region has the DNA TGTGCCAGCAGCTCAGACTCGGGACCTAAAGGCTACACCTTC. It yields the protein CASSSDSGPKGYTF.

The chain links TRBV5-1 to TRBJ2-1; D possibly corresponds to TRBD1 (5 bases). The CDR3 loop spans 16 amino acids. Trimming took 0 bases from V and 0 from J, leaving 10 bases between them. CDR1 is SGHRS, CDR2 YFSETQ, per germline. The CDR3 region is CASSLDSGYSYNEQFF. Here the CDR3 DNA reads TGCGCCAGCAGCTTGGATTCAGGGTACTCCTACAATGAGCAGTTCTTC.

This clonotype has only one observation. The genes are TRBV7-9 and TRBJ2-4, with 8 bases aligning to TRBD1. The J call may be mistaken, given a closer DNA end match to TRBJ2-7. This CDR3 region has 17 residues. The germline CDR1 and CDR2 sequences are SEHNR and FQNEAQ (reference sequence). CDR3 nucleotides: TGTGCCAGCAGCCCCCGGGAGCCGGGACAGGTTACCTACGAGCAGTACTTC. As protein: CASSPREPGQVTYEQYF.

With respect to this clonotype: This could be a read error, since a much larger clone is one nucleotide away. The chain has TRBV4-1 and TRBJ2-7; TRBD1 is a possible D gene (6 bases). Germline CDR1 is MGHRA and CDR2 is YSYEKL. The CDR3 contains 15 residues. The CDR3 protein is CASSQTHRTVYERYF. The CDR3 DNA follows: TGCGCCAGCAGCCAGACTCACAGGACAGTTTACGAGCGGTACTTC.

The chain has TRBV15 and TRBJ2-3; D may match TRBD1 or TRBD2 (5 bases each). The CDR3 contains 17 residues. Germline V gene data show CDR1 as LNHNV and CDR2 as YYDKDF (reference sequence). The ends were cut back, 2 bases at V and 0 bases at J, with 15 bases in the middle. This CDR3 is CATSRFPRDRSTDTQYF. In nucleotides, the CDR3 is TGTGCCACCAGCAGATTCCCCCGGGACCGGAGCACAGATACGCAGTATTTT.

Remarks on this clonotype: At one end the junction does not follow the germline gene, possibly because of a read error. The chain has TRBV6-1 and TRBJ1-5; TRBD1 is a possible D gene (5 bases). CDR1 is MNHNS and CDR2 is SASEGT in the germline V gene. The CDR3 spans 11 residues. This chain's CDR3 is CGTGTGQPQHF. For the CDR3, the DNA is TGCGGGACGGGTACCGGTCAGCCCCAGCATTTT.

This rearrangement joins TRBV27 to TRBJ2-5; D not resolved. CDR3 length equals 14 residues. CDR1 and CDR2 from the germline V gene are MNHEY and SMNVEV (reference sequence). Trimming cost V 6 bases and J 5 bases, with 16 bases left between them. The CDR3 loop is CASSMQETRETQYF. In DNA, the CDR3 is TGTGCCAGCAGCATGCAGGAAACCCGGGAGACCCAGTACTTC.

This clonotype occurred a few times. V is TRBV6-1 and J is TRBJ2-3; D remains ambiguous. Trimming took 11 bases from V and 4 from J, leaving 7 bases between them. The CDR3 spans 10 residues. Germline V lookup: CDR1 MNHNS, CDR2 SASEGT. The CDR3 is CAGGSDTQYF. DNA of the CDR3: TGTGCCGGCGGCTCAGATACGCAGTATTTT.

The chain has TRBV20-1 and TRBJ2-7, with 9 bases fitting TRBD2. The J call may be incorrect, as the DNA end agrees better with TRBJ2-5. This CDR3 comprises 14 residues. The germline V gene has CDR1 DFQATT and CDR2 SNEGSKA (reference sequence). CDR3 protein: CSAGISGRQETQYF. CDR3 nucleotides: TGCAGTGCCGGAATCAGCGGGAGGCAAGAGACCCAGTACTTC.